Below are 21 T cell receptor beta chains sequenced from a single sample in a study of early T cells in non-severe SARS-CoV-2 infection. Each CDR3 protein gets one entry after TCRdb re-called the 5' RACE reads with MiXCR. This sample has 20,000 to 25,000 distinct CDR3 sequences, with nearly 5% found just once. The material sequenced was whole blood. These receptors all come from an adult who was a healthcare worker with PCR-confirmed SARS-CoV-2 infection or an uninfected control (not recorded which).

This clonotype has ten or more counts. The chain is built from TRBV2 and TRBJ1-2, with 9 bases matching TRBD1. Germline V gives CDR1 SNHLY, CDR2 FYNNEI. This CDR3 is 14 amino acids long. V dropped 2 bases and J dropped 8; count of bases not matched to a gene: 6. CDR3 DNA: TGTGCCAGCAGTGAAAGGGGACAGGGTCACGGCTACACCTTC. It is translated as CASSERGQGHGYTF.

This clonotype was seen repeatedly, ten times or more. The rearrangement joins TRBV20-1 to TRBJ2-7, with 8 positions matching TRBD2. The V gene end was trimmed by 3 bases and the J gene end by 4 bases; junction bases not matched to a gene: 2. Germline CDR1 reads DFQATT; CDR2 reads SNEGSKA (reference sequence). This CDR3 is built from 12 residues. The chain's CDR3 is CSASGRAYEQYF. As DNA, the CDR3 is TGCAGTGCTAGCGGGAGGGCGTACGAGCAGTACTTC.

The chain joins TRBV20-1 to TRBJ1-5; possibly TRBD1 for D (6 bases). Trimming stripped 6 bases from V and 1 base from J, with 19 bases between. This CDR3 comprises 16 residues. Germline loops: CDR1 DFQATT, CDR2 SNEGSKA (reference sequence). For the CDR3, the DNA is TGCAGTGCCGGGGCTCGAGCAGGGGTAAGCAATCAGCCCCAGCATTTT. It codes for CSAGARAGVSNQPQHF.

This clonotype was counted at least ten times. This chain uses TRBV3-1 with TRBJ2-7, with TRBD1 as a possible D gene (5 bases). This CDR3 spans 14 amino acids. V dropped 3 bases and J dropped 8 bases, with 17 bases sitting between them. The V gene's germline CDR1 is LGHDT and CDR2 YNNKEL (reference sequence). Here the CDR3 DNA reads TGTGCCAGCAGCCACGGACATACGGGCCGCAAGCAGTACTTC. Protein: CASSHGHTGRKQYF.

This clonotype was seen many times. The chain combines TRBV28 with TRBJ2-5; D is tentatively TRBD1 or TRBD2 (5 bases each). The V end lost 2 bases, the J end lost 2 bases, and 12 bases lay between the germline ends. CDR1 and CDR2 from the germline V gene are MDHEN and SYDVKM. This CDR3 is 15 amino acids long. The CDR3 loop reads CASSLTSGGQETQYF. For the CDR3, the DNA is TGTGCCAGCAGTTTAACGTCTGGGGGACAAGAGACCCAGTACTTC.

This clonotype has a count of ten or more. The chain is built from TRBV11-2 and TRBJ2-5; D is tentatively TRBD1 or TRBD2 (5 bases each). The CDR3 has 17 residues. Trimming left V 2 bases short and J 5 bases short, with 21 bases between. Germline CDR1 SGHAT, CDR2 FQNNGV. CDR3 in amino acids: CASSLNRPGLGDETQYF. The DNA of the CDR3 is TGTGCCAGCAGCTTAAATCGACCGGGCTTGGGGGACGAGACCCAGTACTTC.

This clonotype is termed medium-sized. One end of the junction varies from germline; a read error may be responsible. CDR3 protein: CASSEATDLF. The CDR3 region has the DNA TGTGCCAGCAGTGAAGCGACAGACCTCTTT. This chain links TRBV2 with TRBJ1-1; TRBD1 might be the D (5 bases). CDR3 length equals 10 residues. Germline lookup yields CDR1 SNHLY and CDR2 FYNNEI.

This clonotype appeared many times. The chain joins TRBV13 to TRBJ2-7; D remains ambiguous. This CDR3 contains 12 residues. Germline V gene data show CDR1 as PRHDT and CDR2 as FYEKMQ (reference sequence). V dropped 5 bases and J dropped 6 bases, with 11 bases sitting between them. CDR3 nucleotides: TGTGCCAGCAGCCGTGGATCTGGCGAGCAGTACTTC. This gives the protein CASSRGSGEQYF.

This clonotype was detected many times. The chain links TRBV28 to TRBJ2-6; D is ambiguous. CDR3 length equals 13 residues. Trimming took off 6 bases at V and 4 bases at J, with 7 bases between the two ends. Germline lookup yields CDR1 MDHEN and CDR2 SYDVKM. CDR3 residues: CASRGSGANVLTF. CDR3 DNA: TGTGCCAGCAGGGGGTCGGGGGCCAACGTCCTGACTTTC.

In this sample, this clonotype turned up a few times. The V call is TRBV2, the J call TRBJ2-7, with unresolved D. Trimming shortened V by 6 bases and J by 3 bases, and 9 bases separated the two germline ends. Germline V gene sequence: CDR1 SNHLY, CDR2 FYNNEI. This CDR3 comprises 12 residues. The CDR3 is CASRSSRYEQYF. The DNA for the CDR3 is TGTGCCAGCAGGTCGAGCCGCTACGAGCAGTACTTC.

V gene TRBV12-3 or TRBV12-4 combines with J gene TRBJ2-1; 7 bases fit TRBD2. V shed 1 base, J shed 1 base, and the junction held 1 base outside the gene matches. The CDR3 has 15 residues. The CDR3 DNA is TGTGCCAGCAGTTTAGTGCGGGGGTCCTACAATGAGCAGTTCTTC. Residues: CASSLVRGSYNEQFF.

This clonotype was counted between two and nine times. CDR3 loop: CASSNQYEQYF. The CDR3 bases are TGTGCCAGCAGTAATCAGTACGAGCAGTACTTC. The V gene is TRBV6-2 or TRBV6-3, the J gene TRBJ2-7; D remains unclear. V lost 5 bases to trimming and J lost 4 bases, with 6 bases between them. Per the germline V gene, CDR1 is MNHEY and CDR2 is SVGEGT. The CDR3 is made up of 11 amino acids.

This clonotype has ten or more counts. The V and J genes are TRBV7-8 and TRBJ2-1; D not resolved. Per the germline V gene, CDR1 is SGHVS and CDR2 is FQNEAQ. Deletions cut 1 base from V and 7 bases from J, with 11 bases between. The CDR3 consists of 14 residues. Here the CDR3 DNA reads TGTGCCAGCAGCTTAGGGACCACATGGAATGAGCAGTTCTTC. It specifies CASSLGTTWNEQFF.

This clonotype turned up a few times. Just one base apart from a much larger clone, this may be a read error. This rearrangement joins TRBV7-9 to TRBJ1-1, with 7 nucleotides matching TRBD1. The CDR3 is made up of 11 amino acids. Germline lookup yields CDR1 SEHNR and CDR2 FQNEAQ (reference sequence). The DNA of the CDR3 is TGTGCCAGCAGCGCGGACAGGCGAGCTCTCTTT. Residues: CASSADRRALF.

This clonotype was recorded at least ten times. The chain employs TRBV5-1 and TRBJ1-4, with 7 positions matching TRBD1. There are 15 residues in the CDR3. The J segment lost 4 bases and the V segment lost 2 bases, leaving 5 bases of the junction unmatched. Germline CDR1 SGHRS, CDR2 YFSETQ. CDR3 amino acids: CASSFTTGRNEKLFF. DNA for the CDR3: TGCGCCAGCAGCTTCACGACAGGGCGTAATGAAAAACTGTTTTTT.

This clonotype was seen ten or more times. The V call is TRBV30, the J call TRBJ2-7; either TRBD1 or TRBD2 may fit D (5 bases each). Germline CDR1 and CDR2: GTSNPN and SVGIG (reference sequence). V lost 1 base and J lost 9, with 16 bases in between. The CDR3 sequence is 13 residues long. The CDR3 reads CAWSAGYYGVQYF. The CDR3, as DNA: TGTGCCTGGAGTGCAGGGTACTACGGGGTGCAGTACTTC.

In its sample, this clonotype was seen a few times. This rearrangement joins TRBV6-5 to TRBJ2-6; D not certain. CDR1 MNHEY and CDR2 SVGAGI come from the germline V gene. Trimming left V 6 bases short and J 1 base short, with 10 bases between. This CDR3 comprises 15 residues. Here the CDR3 reads CASRRQTSGANVLTF. CDR3 DNA: TGTGCCAGCAGGCGACAAACATCTGGGGCCAACGTCCTGACTTTC.

This clonotype was seen at least ten times. The rearrangement uses TRBV7-3 and TRBJ2-3; 7 positions agree with TRBD2. The CDR3 extends over 15 amino acids. J lost 5 bases, V lost 5 bases, and 10 bases had no gene match. CDR1 is SGHTA, CDR2 FQGTGA, per germline. The CDR3 coding sequence is TGTGCCAGCAGCGCTAGCGGTGTGGTGCAAGATACGCAGTATTTT. It codes for CASSASGVVQDTQYF.

The table lists this clonotype with a few counts. The chain links TRBV6-1 to TRBJ1-4, with a tentative D call TRBD1 (6 bases). V was shortened by 6 bases and J by 8 bases, with 22 bases between the two germline ends. The CDR3 loop spans 16 amino acids. Germline V gene data show CDR1 as MNHNS and CDR2 as SASEGT. This CDR3 is CASSAVARGGREKLFF. The CDR3 bases are TGTGCCAGCAGCGCTGTAGCTCGCGGGGGGCGAGAAAAACTGTTTTTT.

By frequency in the sample, this clonotype is medium-sized (0.01 to 0.1%). In DNA form, the CDR3 reads TGTGCCAGCCGGACAGGGGTCACTGAAGCTTTCTTT. It is translated as CASRTGVTEAFF. This chain connects TRBV28 to TRBJ1-1; 9 positions agree with TRBD1. This CDR3 comprises 12 residues. Germline V gives CDR1 MDHEN, CDR2 SYDVKM. V was clipped by 8 bases and J by 4 bases; unmatched bases: 2.

There are many counts of this clonotype. This chain uses TRBV5-4 with TRBJ1-2; 9 bases agree with TRBD1. Germline CDR1 and CDR2: SGHNT and YYREEE (reference sequence). This CDR3 region has 14 residues. V gave up 5 bases and J gave up 6 bases; unmatched junction bases: 8. The CDR3 sequence: CASRHHRDRDGYTF. The CDR3 coding sequence is TGTGCCAGCAGACACCACCGGGACAGGGATGGCTACACCTTC.